This passage covers 13 T cell receptor beta chains from one sample sequenced in a study of cytomegalovirus exposure and HLA in healthy donors. Vbeta (60) and Jbeta (13) primers were used in the PCR. Assay used: immunoSEQ multiplex PCR; TCRdb lists only in-frame clones, some missing. The sample records some 160,000 clones, over 60% being singletons. The source material was PBMCs. The receptors derive from a woman in her twenties or thirties in good health and CMV-seronegative.

This chain uses TRBV28 with TRBJ1-5; D is possibly TRBD1 (5 bases). This CDR3 is built from 17 residues. From germline, CDR1 is MDHEN and CDR2 SYDVKM. Deletions cut 4 bases from V and 3 bases from J, with 19 bases between. The CDR3 loop reads CASSSRAATDANQPQHF. The CDR3 DNA is TGTGCCAGCAGTTCCCGGGCGGCGACAGACGCCAATCAGCCCCAGCATTTT.

The rearrangement joins TRBV15 to TRBJ1-2; TRBD1 is a possible D gene (5 bases). The V end lost 5 bases, the J end lost 2 bases, and 9 bases lay between the germline ends. In germline, CDR1 is LNHNV, CDR2 YYDKDF (reference sequence). The CDR3 consists of 13 residues. CDR3 DNA sequence: TGTGCCACCAGCCTCGGGGGGAACTATGGCTACACCTTC. It encodes CATSLGGNYGYTF.

The chain recombines TRBV7-6 with TRBJ1-6; D is uncertain. V lost 1 base, J lost 8 bases, and 12 bases lay in between. This CDR3 spans 15 amino acids. Germline CDR1 SGHVS, CDR2 FNYEAQ. The CDR3 bases are TGTGCCAGCAGCTTAGGTCTTCCGAGTCATTCACCCCTCCACTTT. Its translation: CASSLGLPSHSPLHF. Complete variable domain (other parts from reference TRBV7-6 and TRBJ1-6): GAGVSQSPRYKVTKRGQDVALRCDPISGHVSLYWYRQALGQGPEFLTYFNYEAQQDKSGLPNDRFSAERPEGSISTLTIQRTEQRDSAMYRCASSLGLPSHSPLHFGNGTRLTVT.

This chain joins TRBV30 and TRBJ1-1; perhaps TRBD1 as D (6 bases). Germline V lookup: CDR1 GTSNPN, CDR2 SVGIG (reference sequence). The CDR3 is 13 amino acids. V was pared by 4 bases and J by 2 bases, with 11 bases between. CDR3 sequence reads: CAWKVGTNTEAFF. In DNA, the CDR3 is TGTGCCTGGAAAGTAGGGACAAACACTGAAGCTTTCTTT.

V and J are TRBV5-4 and TRBJ2-1; D gene unclear. This CDR3 is built from 14 residues. V was trimmed by 1 base and J by 5 bases, leaving 10 bases between them. Germline V lookup: CDR1 SGHNT, CDR2 YYREEE (reference sequence). The CDR3 here is CASSLSLRDNEQFF. The CDR3 DNA follows: TGTGCCAGCAGCTTGTCGCTTAGAGACAATGAGCAGTTCTTC.

The chain links TRBV6-5 to TRBJ2-1; 8 bases are shared with TRBD2. The CDR3 runs to 13 residues. Germline CDR1 reads MNHEY; CDR2 reads SVGAGI. Trimming at V came to 7 bases and at J to 6 bases, leaving 5 bases not matched to a gene. CDR3 in DNA: TGTGCCAGCATGGGGACTAGTTTCAATGAGCAGTTCTTC. It specifies CASMGTSFNEQFF.

As DNA, the CDR3 is TGCGCCAGCAGCTCGACCCCGACAGGGGAGGGAGAAAAACTGTTTTTT. This sequence encodes CASSSTPTGEGEKLFF. The V call is TRBV5-1, the J call TRBJ1-4, with 8 bases lining up with TRBD1. Germline trimming cut 3 bases from V and 8 bases from J; bases unmatched to any gene: 12. This CDR3 is built from 16 residues. Germline assignment: CDR1 SGHRS and CDR2 YFSETQ.

This chain uses TRBV6-6 with TRBJ1-3, with unresolved D. Trimming pared 7 bases from V and 0 bases from J, leaving 16 bases between. This CDR3 region has 16 residues. Germline V gene sequence: CDR1 MNHNY, CDR2 SVGAGI (reference sequence). For the CDR3, the DNA is TGTGCCAGCACCGGGCTATCGGGGAGCTCTGGAAACACCATATATTTT. It codes for CASTGLSGSSGNTIYF.

This clone was picked up a small number of times. The V call is TRBV28, the J call TRBJ1-1, with D unclear. The CDR3 runs 12 residues. Trimming cost V 3 bases and J 7 bases, with 9 bases left between them. The V gene's germline CDR1 is MDHEN and CDR2 SYDVKM. CDR3 amino acids: CASSFGEGEAFF. CDR3 sequence (DNA): TGTGCCAGCAGTTTTGGTGAGGGTGAAGCTTTCTTT.

This clone was seen only once. The chain is built from TRBV7-2 and TRBJ1-1; D gene uncertain. V was clipped by 5 bases and J by 4 bases, with 11 bases between them. The CDR3 is 13 residues long. Germline CDR1 reads SGHTA; CDR2 reads FQGNSA. The CDR3 loop reads CASSTSGFTEAFF. The CDR3 DNA reads as TGTGCCAGCAGCACTAGTGGGTTCACTGAAGCTTTCTTT.

The chain carries TRBV5-1 and TRBJ1-4, with 8 bases identical to TRBD1. This CDR3 is built from 15 residues. CDR1 and CDR2 from the germline V gene are SGHRS and YFSETQ. After removal of 4 bases from V and 3 bases from J, the junction contained 5 bases not matched to a gene. The CDR3 loop is CASSGQGYSNEKLFF. CDR3 DNA: TGCGCCAGCAGCGGACAGGGCTACTCTAATGAAAAACTGTTTTTT.

This chain connects TRBV7-9 to TRBJ1-4; perhaps TRBD1 as D (6 bases). Between the trimmed V and J ends, which lost 4 bases and 2 bases, there was a span of 17 bases. From germline, CDR1 is SEHNR and CDR2 FQNEAQ (reference sequence). The CDR3 covers 17 residues. The CDR3: CASSSGQTQGTNEKLFF. In DNA, the CDR3 is TGTGCCAGCAGCTCGGGACAAACCCAAGGGACTAATGAAAAACTGTTTTTT.

As concerns this clone: This same CDR3 is encoded by further DNA sequences in the sample. The chain combines TRBV9 with TRBJ2-7; TRBD1 matches at 7 bases. Germline V lookup: CDR1 SGDLS, CDR2 YYNGEE. The length of the CDR3 is 14 residues. V lost 4 bases to trimming and J lost 0 bases; unmatched junction nucleotides: 4. The CDR3 loop reads CASSLGTDSYEQYF. CDR3 bases: TGTGCCAGCAGCCTCGGGACAGACTCCTACGAGCAGTACTTC.